This T cell receptor beta chain was sequenced in a study of cytomegalovirus exposure and HLA in healthy donors. Generated by immunoSEQ multiplex PCR, the TCRdb table keeps only in-frame clones and is missing some. This table holds 110,000 or so clones, around 88% found once. Worth noting for this clone: Antigen specificity is unknown.

Study outcomes and limitations: Most TCR sequences were seen very rarely across donors, but some public TCRs occurred in many. Specificity for CMV antigens was confirmed in vitro for a few of the CMV-associated chains.

Germline V gives CDR1 SGHAT, CDR2 FQNNGV. V was trimmed by 1 base and J by 9 bases, leaving 16 bases between them. The CDR3 covers 15 residues. Sample: PBMCs. This rearrangement joins TRBV11-2 to TRBJ2-1; TRBD2 might be the D (6 bases). The clonotype comes from a man aged 18 to 30 in good health and CMV-seronegative. CDR3 protein: CASSLVGRSEAEQFF. CDR3 DNA sequence: TGTGCCAGCAGCTTAGTTGGGAGGTCAGAGGCTGAGCAGTTCTTC.